This T cell receptor (beta chain) comes out of a study of blood T cell repertoires in COVID-19. Study-level background: T cells, B-cell-depleted T cells, or PBMCs provided the cDNA or gDNA that served as material.

V lost 3 bases to trimming and J lost 9 bases, with 9 bases between them. Per germline, CDR1 LNHDA and CDR2 SQIVND (reference sequence). This CDR3 has 12 residues. As originally analysed: By means of reference gene primer amplification, nucleated cell counts were estimated. The repertoire was sequenced with immunoSEQ multiplex PCR; TCRdb's copy has only in-frame clones and lacks some. V and J calls and clone size are as listed in that table; D and trimming were resolved from the DNA. The data show some 350,000 clones, with 70% to 90% seen just once and about 2.9% held by the top ten. The chain joins TRBV19 to TRBJ2-1; D is possibly TRBD1 (6 bases). This clonotype was sampled from a woman in her twenties or thirties with COVID-19, enrolled during active disease. Sequenced material: peripheral blood. This CDR3 is CASSIGGSEQFF. The CDR3 region has the DNA TGTGCCAGTAGTATTGGGGGCAGTGAGCAGTTCTTC.